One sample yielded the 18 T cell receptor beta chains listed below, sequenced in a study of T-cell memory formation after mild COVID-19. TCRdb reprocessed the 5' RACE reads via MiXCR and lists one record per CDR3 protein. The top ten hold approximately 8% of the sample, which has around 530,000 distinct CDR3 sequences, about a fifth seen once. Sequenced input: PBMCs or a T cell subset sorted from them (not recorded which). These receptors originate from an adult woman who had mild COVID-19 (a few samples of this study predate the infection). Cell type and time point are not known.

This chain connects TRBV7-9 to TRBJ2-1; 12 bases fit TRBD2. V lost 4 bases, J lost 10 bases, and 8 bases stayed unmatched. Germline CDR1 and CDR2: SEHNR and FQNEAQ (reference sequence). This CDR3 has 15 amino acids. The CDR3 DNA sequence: TGTGCCAGCAGCTCCGGACTAGCGGGGACAGGGGAGCAGTTCTTC. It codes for CASSSGLAGTGEQFF.

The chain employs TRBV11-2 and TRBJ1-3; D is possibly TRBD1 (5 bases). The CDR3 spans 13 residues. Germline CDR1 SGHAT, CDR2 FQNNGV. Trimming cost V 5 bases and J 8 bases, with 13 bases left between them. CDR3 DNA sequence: TGTGCCAGCAGCCTCTCAGGGTACTACACCATATATTTT. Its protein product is CASSLSGYYTIYF.

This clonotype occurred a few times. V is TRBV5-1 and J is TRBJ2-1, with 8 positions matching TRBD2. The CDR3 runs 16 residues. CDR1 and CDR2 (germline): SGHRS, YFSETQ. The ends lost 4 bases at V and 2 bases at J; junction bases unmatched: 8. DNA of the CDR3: TGCGCCAGCAGCCCGATGGGAGCGGGGGCCTACAATGAGCAGTTCTTC. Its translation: CASSPMGAGAYNEQFF.

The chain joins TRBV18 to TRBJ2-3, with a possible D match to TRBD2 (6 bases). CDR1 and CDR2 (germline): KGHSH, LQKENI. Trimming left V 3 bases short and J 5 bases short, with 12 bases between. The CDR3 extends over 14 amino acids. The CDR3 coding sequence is TGTGCCAGCTCACCTACGACTAGTTTAGATACGCAGTATTTT. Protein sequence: CASSPTTSLDTQYF.

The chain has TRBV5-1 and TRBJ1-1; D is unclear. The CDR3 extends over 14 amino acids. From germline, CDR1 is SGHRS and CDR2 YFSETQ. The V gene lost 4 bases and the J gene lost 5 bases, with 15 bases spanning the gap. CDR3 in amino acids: CASSPPGWRTEAFF. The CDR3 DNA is TGCGCCAGCAGCCCCCCCGGCTGGAGGACTGAAGCTTTCTTT.

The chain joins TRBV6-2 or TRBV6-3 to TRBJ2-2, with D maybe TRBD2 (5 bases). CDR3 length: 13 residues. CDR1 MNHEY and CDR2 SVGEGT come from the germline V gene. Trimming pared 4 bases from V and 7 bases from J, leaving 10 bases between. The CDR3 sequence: CASSFFGNGELFF. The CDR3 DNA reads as TGTGCCAGCAGTTTTTTCGGGAACGGGGAGCTGTTTTTT.

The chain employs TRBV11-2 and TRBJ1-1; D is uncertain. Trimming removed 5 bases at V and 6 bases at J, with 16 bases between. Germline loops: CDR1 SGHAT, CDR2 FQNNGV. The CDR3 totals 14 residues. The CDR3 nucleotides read TGTGCCAGCAGCCCGCGGCACAGTGACCCTGAAGCTTTCTTT. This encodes CASSPRHSDPEAFF.

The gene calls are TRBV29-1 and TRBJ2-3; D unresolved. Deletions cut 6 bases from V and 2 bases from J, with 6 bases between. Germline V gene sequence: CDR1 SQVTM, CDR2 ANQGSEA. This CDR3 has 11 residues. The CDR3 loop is CSVIITDTQYF. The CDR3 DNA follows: TGCAGCGTGATAATCACAGATACGCAGTATTTT.

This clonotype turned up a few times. The chain's CDR3 is CAISESTSQGLYGYTF. The CDR3 DNA follows: TGTGCCATCAGTGAGTCGACATCACAGGGGTTATATGGCTACACCTTC. This chain links TRBV10-3 with TRBJ1-2; 7 nucleotides agree with TRBD1. Germline V gene sequence: CDR1 ENHRY, CDR2 SYGVKD. The CDR3 is made up of 16 amino acids. Germline trimming cut 0 bases from V and 5 bases from J; bases unmatched to any gene: 9.

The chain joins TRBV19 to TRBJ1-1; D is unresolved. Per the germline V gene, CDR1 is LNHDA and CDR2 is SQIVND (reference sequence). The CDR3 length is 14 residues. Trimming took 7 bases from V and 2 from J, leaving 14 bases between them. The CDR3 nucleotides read TGTGCCAGTATAGCCCGTGGTCTTAACACTGAAGCTTTCTTT. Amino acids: CASIARGLNTEAFF.

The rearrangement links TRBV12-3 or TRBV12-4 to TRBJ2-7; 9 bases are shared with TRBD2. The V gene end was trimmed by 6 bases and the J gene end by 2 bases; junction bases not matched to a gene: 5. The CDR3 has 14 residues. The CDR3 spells CASSFSGGTYEQYF. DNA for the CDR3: TGTGCCAGCAGCTTTAGCGGGGGCACCTACGAGCAGTACTTC.

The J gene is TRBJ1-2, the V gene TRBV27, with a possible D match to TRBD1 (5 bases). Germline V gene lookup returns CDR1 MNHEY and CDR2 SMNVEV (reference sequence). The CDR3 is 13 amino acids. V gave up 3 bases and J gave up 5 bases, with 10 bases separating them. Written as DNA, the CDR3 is TGTGCCAGCAGTTTGGACCAGGGTTATGGCTACACCTTC. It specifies CASSLDQGYGYTF.

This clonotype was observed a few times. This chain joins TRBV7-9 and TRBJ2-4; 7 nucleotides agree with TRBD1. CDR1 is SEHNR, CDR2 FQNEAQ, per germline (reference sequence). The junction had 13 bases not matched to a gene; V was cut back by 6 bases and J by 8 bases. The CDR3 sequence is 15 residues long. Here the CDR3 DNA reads TGTGCCAGCAGTCAACCACCGGGACAGAAGGACATTCAGTACTTC. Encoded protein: CASSQPPGQKDIQYF.

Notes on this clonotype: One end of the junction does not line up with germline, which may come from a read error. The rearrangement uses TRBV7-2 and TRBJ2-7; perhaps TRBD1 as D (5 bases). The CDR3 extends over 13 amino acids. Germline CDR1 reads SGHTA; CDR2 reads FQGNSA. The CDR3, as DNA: TGTGCCAGCAGCACGGACATCTCCTACGAGAAGTACTTC. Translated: CASSTDISYEKYF.

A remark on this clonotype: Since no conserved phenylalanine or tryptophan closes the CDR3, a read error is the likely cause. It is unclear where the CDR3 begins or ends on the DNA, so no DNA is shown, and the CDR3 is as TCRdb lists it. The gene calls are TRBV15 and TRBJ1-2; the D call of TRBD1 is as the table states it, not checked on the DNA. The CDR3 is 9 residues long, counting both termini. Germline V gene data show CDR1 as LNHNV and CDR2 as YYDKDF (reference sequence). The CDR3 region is CATSRLGDG.

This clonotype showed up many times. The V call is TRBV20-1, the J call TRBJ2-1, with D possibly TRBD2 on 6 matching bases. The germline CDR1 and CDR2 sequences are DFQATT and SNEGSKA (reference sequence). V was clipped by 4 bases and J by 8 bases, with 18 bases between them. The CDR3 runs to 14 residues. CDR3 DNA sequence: TGCAGTGCTACCCTCCCGGGGCGGAGGGATGAGCAGTTCTTC. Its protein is CSATLPGRRDEQFF.

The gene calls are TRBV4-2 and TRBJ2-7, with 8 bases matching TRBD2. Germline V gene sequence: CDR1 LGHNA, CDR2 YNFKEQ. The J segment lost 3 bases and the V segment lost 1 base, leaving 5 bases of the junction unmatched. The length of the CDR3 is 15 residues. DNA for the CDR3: TGTGCCAGCAGCCAAGTGACTAGCGCCGACTACGAGCAGTACTTC. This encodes CASSQVTSADYEQYF.

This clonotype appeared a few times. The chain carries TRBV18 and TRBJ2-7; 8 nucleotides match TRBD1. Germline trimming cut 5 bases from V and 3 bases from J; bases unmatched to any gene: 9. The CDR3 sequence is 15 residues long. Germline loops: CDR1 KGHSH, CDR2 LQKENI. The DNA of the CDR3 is TGTGCCAGCTCATCCCCAGGGGGCCTAAACTACGAGCAGTACTTC. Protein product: CASSSPGGLNYEQYF.